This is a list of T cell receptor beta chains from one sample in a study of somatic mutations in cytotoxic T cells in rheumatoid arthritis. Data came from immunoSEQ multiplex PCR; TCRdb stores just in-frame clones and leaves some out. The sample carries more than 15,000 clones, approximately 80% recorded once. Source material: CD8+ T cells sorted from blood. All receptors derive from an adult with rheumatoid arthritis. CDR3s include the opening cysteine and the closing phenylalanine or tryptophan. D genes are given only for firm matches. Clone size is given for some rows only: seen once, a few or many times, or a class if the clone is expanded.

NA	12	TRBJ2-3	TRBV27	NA	CASSPQADTQYF	TGTGCCAGCAGTCCCCAGGCAGATACGCAGTATTTT
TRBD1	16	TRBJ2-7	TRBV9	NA	CASSVEPGQASYEQYF	TGTGCCAGCAGCGTAGAGCCGGGACAGGCTAGTTACGAGCAGTACTTC
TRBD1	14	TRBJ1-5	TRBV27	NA	CASSPRGLNQPQHF	TGTGCCAGCAGTCCCAGGGGGCTGAATCAGCCCCAGCATTTT
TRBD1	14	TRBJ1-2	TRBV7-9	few	CASSIRDRNYGYTF	TGTGCCAGCAGCATCCGGGACAGAAACTATGGCTACACCTTC
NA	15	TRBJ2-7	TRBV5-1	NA	CASRSSRTASYEQYF	TGCGCCAGCAGGAGCTCGCGGACCGCCTCCTACGAGCAGTACTTC
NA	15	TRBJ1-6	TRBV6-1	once	CASSEESGLKRALHF	TGTGCCAGCAGTGAAGAATCAGGTCTGAAGCGGGCCCTCCACTTT
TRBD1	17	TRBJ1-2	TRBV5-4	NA	CASSLKGQGRVNYGYTF	TGTGCCAGCAGCTTGAAGGGACAGGGAAGGGTTAACTATGGCTACACCTTC
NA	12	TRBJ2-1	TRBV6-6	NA	CASSWGVSEQFF	TGTGCCAGCAGTTGGGGGGTCTCTGAGCAGTTCTTC
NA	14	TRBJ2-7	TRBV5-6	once	CASSLDRSSYEQYF	TGTGCCAGCAGCCTGGACCGGAGCTCCTACGAGCAGTACTTC
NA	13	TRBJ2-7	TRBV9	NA	CASSSGQTYEQYF	TGTGCCAGCAGCTCGGGACAAACCTACGAGCAGTACTTC
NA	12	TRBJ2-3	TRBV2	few	CASSEATDTQYF	TGTGCCAGCAGTGAGGCTACAGATACGCAGTATTTT
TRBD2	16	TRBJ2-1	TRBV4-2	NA	CASSPPGTSGNNEQFF	TGTGCCAGCAGCCCCCCAGGGACTAGCGGGAACAATGAGCAGTTCTTC
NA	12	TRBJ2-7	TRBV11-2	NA	CASSQGTEEQYF	TGTGCCAGCAGCCAGGGTACCGAGGAGCAGTACTTC
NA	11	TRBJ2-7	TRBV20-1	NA	CSAGPPHEQYF	TGCAGTGCGGGGCCCCCCCACGAGCAGTACTTC
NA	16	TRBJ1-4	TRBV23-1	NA	CASSQSVGATNEKLFF	TGCGCCAGCAGTCAATCTGTGGGGGCAACTAATGAAAAACTGTTTTTT
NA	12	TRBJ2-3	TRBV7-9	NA	CASSSNTDTQYF	TGTGCCAGCAGCTCGAACACAGATACGCAGTATTTT
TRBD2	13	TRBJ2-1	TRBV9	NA	CATGAGGYDEQFF	TGTGCCACGGGAGCGGGGGGGTACGATGAGCAGTTCTTC
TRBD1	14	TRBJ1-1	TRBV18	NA	CASSPRAGGTEAFF	TGTGCCAGCTCACCACGCGCAGGGGGCACTGAAGCTTTCTTT
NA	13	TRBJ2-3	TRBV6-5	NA	CASSYRGSDTQYF	TGTGCCAGCAGTTACCGGGGCTCCGATACGCAGTATTTT
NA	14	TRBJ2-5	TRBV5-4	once	CASSLAAEQETQYF	TGTGCCAGCAGCTTGGCGGCAGAACAAGAGACCCAGTACTTC
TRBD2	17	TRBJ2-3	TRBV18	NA	CASSRLAGTVNTDTQYF	TGTGCCAGCTCAAGGCTAGCGGGGACGGTTAACACAGATACGCAGTATTTT
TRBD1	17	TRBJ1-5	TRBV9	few	CASSVAPETGGNQPQHF	TGTGCCAGCAGCGTAGCTCCGGAGACAGGGGGCAATCAGCCCCAGCATTTT
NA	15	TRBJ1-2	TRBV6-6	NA	CASSYRAGVGYGYTF	TGTGCCAGCAGCTATAGGGCAGGGGTCGGCTATGGCTACACCTTC
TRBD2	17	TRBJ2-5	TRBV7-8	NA	CASSLLAGGDKKETQYF	TGTGCCAGCAGCCTATTAGCGGGGGGGGACAAAAAAGAGACCCAGTACTTC